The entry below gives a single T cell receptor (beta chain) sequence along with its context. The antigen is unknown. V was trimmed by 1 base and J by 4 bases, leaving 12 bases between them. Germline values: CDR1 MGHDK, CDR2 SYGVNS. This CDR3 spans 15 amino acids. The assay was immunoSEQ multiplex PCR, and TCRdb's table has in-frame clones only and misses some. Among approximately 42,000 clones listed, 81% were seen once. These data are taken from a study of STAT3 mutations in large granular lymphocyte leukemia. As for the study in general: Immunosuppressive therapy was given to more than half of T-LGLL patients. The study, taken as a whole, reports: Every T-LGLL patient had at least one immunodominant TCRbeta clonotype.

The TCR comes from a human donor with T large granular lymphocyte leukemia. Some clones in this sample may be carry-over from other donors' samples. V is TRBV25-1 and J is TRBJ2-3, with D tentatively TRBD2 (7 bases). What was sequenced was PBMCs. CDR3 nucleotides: TGTGCCAGCAGTGAATTAGGGGGGGCACCAGATACGCAGTATTTT. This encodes CASSELGGAPDTQYF. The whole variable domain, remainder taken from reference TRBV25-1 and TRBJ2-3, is EADIYQTPRYLVIGTGKKITLECSQTMGHDKMYWYQQDPGMELHLIHYSYGVNSTEKGDLSSESTVSRIRTEHFPLTLESARPSHTSQYLCASSELGGAPDTQYFGPGTRLTVL.